These T cell receptor beta chains were read from a single sample in a study of Ad26.COV2.S vaccination and SARS-CoV-2 variants. This table comes from immunoSEQ multiplex PCR, and its TCRdb copy is limited to in-frame clones, with some not included. The sample yields 300,000 to 400,000 clones, about 82% seen once. The source material was peripheral blood, sampled in a trial of Ad26.COV2.S vaccine versus placebo. These receptor sequences come from a person aged 18 to 59 who received the Ad26.COV2.S COVID-19 vaccine or a placebo. CDR3s include the opening cysteine and the closing phenylalanine or tryptophan. The D gene is left open where the match is weak. Only some rows state a clone size, as once, few, many or a class for expanded clones.

clone_size	v_call	d_call	j_call	cdr3_aa	cdr3_nt
.	TRBV28	.	TRBJ2-7	CASRPETPYEQYF	TGTGCCAGCAGACCTGAGACCCCCTACGAGCAGTACTTC
.	TRBV6-2/TRBV6-3	.	TRBJ1-1	CASSYSGQGWGSEAFF	TGTGCCAGCAGTTACTCGGGGCAGGGTTGGGGTAGCGAAGCTTTCTTT
.	TRBV5-1	TRBD2	TRBJ2-5	CASSLERGGETQYF	TGCGCCAGCAGCTTGGAGCGGGGGGGAGAGACCCAGTACTTC
.	TRBV7-6	TRBD2	TRBJ2-5	CASSLGSLAGAKETQYF	TGTGCCAGCAGCTTAGGGTCGCTAGCGGGGGCCAAAGAGACCCAGTACTTC
.	TRBV10-1	TRBD2	TRBJ2-2	CASRNAYNRGTSGYSNTGELFF	TGCGCCAGCAGAAACGCTTACAACCGGGGTACTAGCGGATATTCGAACACCGGGGAGCTGTTTTTT
.	TRBV7-2	TRBD2	TRBJ2-1	CASSSLLAGGQEFF	TGTGCCAGCAGCTCGTTACTAGCGGGGGGGCAAGAGTTCTTC
.	TRBV7-9	.	TRBJ1-6	CASSPGQYSPLHF	TGTGCCAGCAGCCCAGGACAGTATTCACCCCTCCACTTT
.	TRBV4-1	TRBD1	TRBJ1-5	CASSQDPGQGANSNQPQHF	TGCGCCAGCAGCCAAGATCCGGGACAGGGGGCAAATAGCAATCAGCCCCAGCATTTT
few	TRBV30	TRBD1	TRBJ2-6	CAWGRQGIISGANVLTF	TGTGCCTGGGGCAGACAGGGGATAATCTCTGGGGCCAACGTCCTGACTTTC
.	TRBV5-4	.	TRBJ2-3	CASRNDGPRDTQYF	TGTGCCAGCAGGAATGACGGGCCTCGGGATACGCAGTATTTT
.	TRBV7-6	.	TRBJ2-1	CASSSYQGSSYNEQFF	TGTGCCAGCAGCTCGTACCAGGGGAGCTCCTACAATGAGCAGTTCTTC
.	TRBV2	.	TRBJ2-5	CASSLKETQYF	TGTGCCAGCAGTCTTAAAGAGACCCAGTACTTC
few	TRBV4-1	.	TRBJ1-6	CASSRSQGTSPLHF	TGCGCCAGCAGCCGGTCACAGGGTACTTCACCCCTCCACTTT
.	TRBV4-1	.	TRBJ2-2	CASSQTSLRELFF	TGCGCCAGCAGCCAAACTAGTCTGAGGGAGCTGTTTTTT
.	TRBV10-2	TRBD2	TRBJ2-2	CASSPGLLTGELFF	TGCGCCAGCAGTCCGGGACTATTAACCGGGGAGCTGTTTTTT
.	TRBV6-2/TRBV6-3	.	TRBJ2-5	CASSYVAAQETQYF	TGTGCCAGCAGTTACGTGGCGGCCCAAGAGACCCAGTACTTC
.	TRBV5-1	.	TRBJ1-3	CASSLGGTSGNTIYF	TGCGCCAGCAGCTTGGGAGGGACCTCTGGAAACACCATATATTTT
.	TRBV2	TRBD1	TRBJ2-7	CASNQGQGPTYEQYF	TGTGCCAGCAATCAGGGACAGGGCCCTACATACGAGCAGTACTTC
.	TRBV2	.	TRBJ2-7	CASSDAGPYEQYF	TGTGCCAGCAGTGACGCGGGGCCGTACGAGCAGTACTTC
.	TRBV5-1	.	TRBJ2-1	CASTTPGYNEQFF	TGCGCCAGCACCACTCCTGGGTACAATGAGCAGTTCTTC
.	TRBV2	TRBD1	TRBJ1-3	CASSEGQGIGNTIYF	TGTGCCAGCAGTGAGGGACAGGGGATAGGGAACACCATATATTTT
.	TRBV30	.	TRBJ2-5	CAWSVGETQYF	TGTGCCTGGAGTGTAGGGGAGACCCAGTACTTC
.	TRBV6-5	.	TRBJ1-3	CASRGSGNTIYF	TGTGCCAGCAGGGGCTCTGGAAACACCATATATTTT
.	TRBV3-1/TRBV3-2	.	TRBJ1-1	CASSQHREVVPEAFF	TGTGCCAGCAGCCAGCACAGGGAGGTTGTCCCTGAAGCTTTCTTT
.	TRBV7-2	.	TRBJ2-2	CASSLRHPTGELFF	TGTGCCAGCAGCTTACGGCACCCCACCGGGGAGCTGTTTTTT
.	TRBV19	.	TRBJ1-2	CASSISGQGIYGYTF	TGTGCCAGTAGTATATCAGGGCAGGGAATCTATGGCTACACCTTC
.	TRBV10-3	.	TRBJ2-1	CAISEFVVTGPKINEQFF	TGTGCCATCAGTGAGTTCGTCGTGACGGGACCAAAGATCAATGAGCAGTTCTTC
.	TRBV30	.	TRBJ2-3	CAWSVNGGPGDTQYF	TGTGCCTGGAGTGTTAACGGGGGGCCTGGAGATACGCAGTATTTT
.	TRBV4-1	.	TRBJ2-1	CASSQGGYEQFF	TGCGCCAGCAGCCAAGGGGGGTATGAGCAGTTCTTC
.	TRBV4-3	.	TRBJ1-2	CASSQEPGKGGYKDDYTF	TGCGCCAGCAGCCAAGAACCGGGGAAGGGGGGGTACAAGGACGACTACACCTTC
.	TRBV3-1/TRBV3-2	.	TRBJ1-6	CASSQDSVFGSPLHF	TGTGCCAGCAGCCAGGATTCCGTCTTCGGTTCACCCCTCCACTTT